Shown below are 19 T cell receptor beta chains from a single sample sequenced in a study of blood T cell repertoires in COVID-19. Data came from immunoSEQ multiplex PCR; TCRdb stores just in-frame clones and leaves some out. The sample holds 55,000 to 80,000 clones, 70% to 90% seen once. Sample: peripheral blood. These receptors all stem from a man aged 70-80 years with acute or convalescent COVID-19.

This rearrangement joins TRBV5-1 to TRBJ2-7, with D possibly TRBD1 on 6 matching bases. Trimming left V 0 bases short and J 2 bases short, with 12 bases between. Per the germline V gene, CDR1 is SGHRS and CDR2 is YFSETQ. This CDR3 has 15 amino acids. CDR3 coding DNA: TGCGCCAGCAGCTTGGAACATCAGGGGCCCTACGAGCAGTACTTC. Encoded protein: CASSLEHQGPYEQYF.

The chain uses TRBV19 and TRBJ1-2; the D is unclear. The ends were cut back, 3 bases at V and 7 bases at J, with 15 bases in the middle. The CDR3 totals 14 residues. CDR1 is LNHDA, CDR2 SQIVND, per germline (reference sequence). The chain's CDR3 is CASSISMLAGGYTF. The DNA of the CDR3 is TGTGCCAGTAGTATTAGTATGTTGGCAGGTGGCTACACCTTC.

This chain links TRBV6-5 with TRBJ1-2, with 12 bases fitting TRBD1. The CDR3 runs to 14 residues. Trimming took 7 bases from V and 6 from J; bases not matched to a gene: 6. The germline V gene encodes CDR1 MNHEY and CDR2 SVGAGI. The CDR3 reads CASNRDRGQDGYTF. The CDR3 DNA is TGTGCCAGCAATCGGGACAGGGGGCAGGATGGCTACACCTTC.

This sequence joins TRBV9 and TRBJ2-7; 13 nucleotides agree with TRBD2. Germline-derived CDR1 and CDR2 are SGDLS and YYNGEE. V shed 4 bases and J 4 bases; nucleotides not matched to a gene: 8. The CDR3 contains 16 residues. CDR3 sequence: CASSPQGTSGMYEQYF. Here the CDR3 DNA reads TGTGCCAGCAGCCCCCAGGGGACTAGCGGGATGTACGAGCAGTACTTC.

CDR3 loop: CASRRLAETTDTQYF. CDR3 nucleotides: TGCGCCAGCAGAAGGCTAGCGGAAACCACAGATACGCAGTATTTT. The chain combines TRBV5-1 with TRBJ2-3; TRBD2 matches 7 bases. Germline values: CDR1 SGHRS, CDR2 YFSETQ. This CDR3 comprises 15 residues. J was trimmed by 2 bases and V by 5 bases; bases with no gene match: 8.

This sequence joins TRBV2 and TRBJ1-5; possibly TRBD1 for D (5 bases). V was pared by 5 bases and J by 7 bases, with 15 bases between. The CDR3 has 14 residues. Looked up from germline, CDR1 is SNHLY and CDR2 is FYNNEI. CDR3 nucleotides: TGTGCCAGCAGTCCGACACGGCAGGGACAGCCCCAGCATTTT. Translated: CASSPTRQGQPQHF.

The rearrangement links TRBV29-1 to TRBJ2-3, with 7 positions matching TRBD1. Germline-derived CDR1 and CDR2 are SQVTM and ANQGSEA. V lost 4 bases and J lost 2; bases outside the gene matches: 3. The CDR3 has 13 amino acids. The CDR3 reads CSVGQGNTDTQYF. The CDR3 region has the DNA TGCAGCGTTGGACAGGGAAACACAGATACGCAGTATTTT.

The chain recombines TRBV6-5 with TRBJ2-2; 8 bases match TRBD2. J was trimmed by 5 bases and V by 6 bases; bases with no gene match: 8. The germline gives CDR1 MNHEY, CDR2 SVGAGI. This CDR3 region has 15 residues. The CDR3 loop is CASRSELAVTGELFF. CDR3 coding DNA: TGTGCCAGCAGGTCCGAACTAGCGGTAACCGGGGAGCTGTTTTTT.

The chain carries TRBV4-1 and TRBJ1-2; the match to TRBD1 covers 7 bases. The length of the CDR3 is 15 residues. Germline CDR1 is MGHRA and CDR2 is YSYEKL. V dropped 4 bases and J dropped 4; count of bases not matched to a gene: 9. CDR3 protein: CASSPGDSGVYGYTF. CDR3 bases: TGCGCCAGCAGCCCAGGGGACAGTGGTGTCTATGGCTACACCTTC.

J is TRBJ2-2 and V is TRBV24-1; no firm D call. Germline CDR1 is KGHDR and CDR2 is SFDVKD. V lost 4 bases, J lost 4 bases, and 9 bases lay in between. The CDR3 has 14 amino acids. CDR3 sequence: CATSDAVPTGELFF. The CDR3 DNA sequence: TGTGCCACCAGTGACGCGGTTCCCACCGGGGAGCTGTTTTTT.

V and J are TRBV3-1 (or the pseudogene TRBV3-2) and TRBJ1-5; 8 nucleotides match TRBD1. The junction had 8 bases not matched to a gene; V was cut back by 2 bases and J by 5 bases. This CDR3 has 16 residues. Germline V gene lookup returns CDR1 LGHDT and CDR2 YNNKEL (reference sequence). Here the CDR3 reads CASSQTSDRDHQPQHF. CDR3 nucleotide sequence: TGTGCCAGCAGCCAAACCTCGGACAGGGATCATCAGCCCCAGCATTTT.

The rearrangement links TRBV7-6 to TRBJ1-5; D gene unclear. V gave up 1 base and J gave up 7 bases, with 8 bases separating them. The CDR3 runs 13 residues. Germline loops: CDR1 SGHVS, CDR2 FNYEAQ. The CDR3 sequence is CASSLGLEQPQHF. The CDR3 DNA is TGTGCCAGCAGCTTAGGTCTAGAACAGCCCCAGCATTTT.

This clone has just one count. The chain is built from TRBV19 and TRBJ1-1, with 7 positions matching TRBD1. Losses at the gene ends were 6 bases for V and 3 bases for J; bases not matched to a gene: 13. CDR1 LNHDA and CDR2 SQIVND come from the germline V gene (reference sequence). The CDR3 covers 16 residues. In nucleotides, the CDR3 is TGTGCCAGTAGGAGGGGTCCGTGGGACAGCTACACTGAAGCTTTCTTT. Its protein product is CASRRGPWDSYTEAFF.

V usage is TRBV20-1 and J usage is TRBJ1-1; D unresolved. Germline CDR1 DFQATT, CDR2 SNEGSKA (reference sequence). Deletions cut 0 bases from V and 8 bases from J, with 7 bases between. The CDR3 contains 11 residues. The CDR3 DNA reads as TGCAGTGCTAGAGAGGTCCGGGAAGCTTTCTTT. The encoded protein is CSAREVREAFF.

The genes are TRBV4-1 and TRBJ2-2; 10 nucleotides match TRBD1. Trimming removed 0 bases from V and 4 bases from J; junction bases left unmatched: 5. The CDR3 has 17 amino acids. Germline CDR1 is MGHRA and CDR2 is YSYEKL. CDR3 region: CASSQDPRDRGTGELFF. CDR3 DNA: TGCGCCAGCAGCCAAGATCCCCGGGACAGGGGCACCGGGGAGCTGTTTTTT.

About this clone: An end of the junction does not agree with germline; a read error may underlie this. The chain carries TRBV24-1 and TRBJ2-1; 16 bases are shared with TRBD2. There are 18 residues in the CDR3. Germline values: CDR1 KGHDR, CDR2 SFDVKD. As DNA, the CDR3 is TGTGCCACCAGTGATACGGGACTAGCGGGGGGGCGTTACAGTGAGCAGTTCTTC. As protein: CATSDTGLAGGRYSEQFF.

The rearrangement links TRBV5-6 to TRBJ2-3; TRBD2 aligns across 7 bases. J was trimmed by 0 bases and V by 2 bases; bases with no gene match: 3. Per the germline V gene, CDR1 is SGHDT and CDR2 is YYEEEE. This CDR3 is built from 15 residues. The CDR3 protein is CASSFPGGSTDTQYF. CDR3 nucleotide sequence: TGTGCCAGCAGCTTCCCCGGGGGGAGCACAGATACGCAGTATTTT.

This chain connects TRBV7-2 to TRBJ2-7, with 7 nucleotides matching TRBD1. Germline CDR1 reads SGHTA; CDR2 reads FQGNSA. The CDR3 is made up of 13 amino acids. The V segment lost 5 bases and the J segment 2 bases; nucleotides outside the gene matches: 3. The CDR3 reads CASSTGQTYEQYF. Written as DNA, the CDR3 is TGTGCCAGCAGCACGGGACAGACCTACGAGCAGTACTTC. Full variable domain (rest looked up from reference TRBV7-2 and TRBJ2-7): GAGVSQSPSNKVTEKGKDVELRCDPISGHTALYWYRQSLGQGLEFLIYFQGNSAPDKSGLPSDRFSAERTGGSVSTLTIQRTQQEDSAVYLCASSTGQTYEQYFGPGTRLTVT.

J is TRBJ1-6 and V is TRBV11-2; D uncertain. V was pared by 6 bases and J by 6 bases, with 9 bases between. Germline V lookup: CDR1 SGHAT, CDR2 FQNNGV. The CDR3 length is 13 residues. The CDR3 loop is CASRRNSNSPLHF. The CDR3 region has the DNA TGTGCCAGCAGACGAAATAGTAATTCACCCCTCCACTTT.